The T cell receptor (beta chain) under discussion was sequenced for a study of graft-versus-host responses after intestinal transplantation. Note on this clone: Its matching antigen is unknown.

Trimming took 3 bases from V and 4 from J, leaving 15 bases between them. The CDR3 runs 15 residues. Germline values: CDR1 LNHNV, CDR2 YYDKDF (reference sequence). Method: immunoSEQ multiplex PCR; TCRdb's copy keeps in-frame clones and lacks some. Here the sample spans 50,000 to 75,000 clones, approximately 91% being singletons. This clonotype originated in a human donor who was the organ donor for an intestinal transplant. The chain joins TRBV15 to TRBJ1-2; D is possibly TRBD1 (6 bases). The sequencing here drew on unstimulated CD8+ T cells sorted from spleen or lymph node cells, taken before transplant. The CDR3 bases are TGTGCCACCAGCAGGAGAGGGGGTACCTCCTATGGCTACACCTTC. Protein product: CATSRRGGTSYGYTF.